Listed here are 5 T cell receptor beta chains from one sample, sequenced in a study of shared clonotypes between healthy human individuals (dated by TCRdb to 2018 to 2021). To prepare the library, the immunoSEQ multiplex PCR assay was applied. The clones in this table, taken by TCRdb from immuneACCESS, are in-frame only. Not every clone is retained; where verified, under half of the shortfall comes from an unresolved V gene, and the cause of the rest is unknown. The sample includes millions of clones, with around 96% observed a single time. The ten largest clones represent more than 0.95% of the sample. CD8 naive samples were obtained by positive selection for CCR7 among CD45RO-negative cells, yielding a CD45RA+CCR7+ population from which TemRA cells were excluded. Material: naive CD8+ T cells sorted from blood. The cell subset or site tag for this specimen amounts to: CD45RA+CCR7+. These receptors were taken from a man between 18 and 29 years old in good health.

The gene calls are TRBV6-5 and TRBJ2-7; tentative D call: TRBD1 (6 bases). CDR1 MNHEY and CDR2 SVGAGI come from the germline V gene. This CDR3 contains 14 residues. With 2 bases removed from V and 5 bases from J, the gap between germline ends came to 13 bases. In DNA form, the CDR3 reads TGTGCCAGCAGTTACCAAAGGGGGTCCAACGAGCAGTACTTC. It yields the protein CASSYQRGSNEQYF.

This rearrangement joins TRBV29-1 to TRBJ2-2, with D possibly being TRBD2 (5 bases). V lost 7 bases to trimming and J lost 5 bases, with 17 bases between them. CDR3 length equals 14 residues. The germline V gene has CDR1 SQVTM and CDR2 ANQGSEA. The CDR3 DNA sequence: TGCAGCGACAGCCGCCGGGGATGGACCGGGGAGCTGTTTTTT. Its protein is CSDSRRGWTGELFF.

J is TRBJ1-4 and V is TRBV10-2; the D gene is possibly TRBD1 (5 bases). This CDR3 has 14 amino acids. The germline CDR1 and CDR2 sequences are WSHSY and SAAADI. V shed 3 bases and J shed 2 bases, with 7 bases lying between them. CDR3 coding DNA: TGCGCCAGCAGTGACTCAGGGACTAATGAAAAACTGTTTTTT. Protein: CASSDSGTNEKLFF.

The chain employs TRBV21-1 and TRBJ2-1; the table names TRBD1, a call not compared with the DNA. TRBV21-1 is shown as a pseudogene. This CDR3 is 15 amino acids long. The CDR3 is CASSDRGNAYNEQFF. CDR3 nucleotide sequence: TGTGCCAGCAGCGACAGGGGGAATGCCTACAATGAGCAGTTCTTC.

The CDR3 loop is CASSRTGSGANVLTF. The CDR3 coding sequence is TGTGCCAGCAGCAGGACGGGCTCTGGGGCCAACGTCCTGACTTTC. This rearrangement joins TRBV5-8 to TRBJ2-6; no clear D. The CDR3 covers 15 residues. CDR1 SGHTS and CDR2 YDEGEE come from the germline V gene. The V end lost 4 bases, the J end lost 0 bases, and 8 bases lay between the germline ends.